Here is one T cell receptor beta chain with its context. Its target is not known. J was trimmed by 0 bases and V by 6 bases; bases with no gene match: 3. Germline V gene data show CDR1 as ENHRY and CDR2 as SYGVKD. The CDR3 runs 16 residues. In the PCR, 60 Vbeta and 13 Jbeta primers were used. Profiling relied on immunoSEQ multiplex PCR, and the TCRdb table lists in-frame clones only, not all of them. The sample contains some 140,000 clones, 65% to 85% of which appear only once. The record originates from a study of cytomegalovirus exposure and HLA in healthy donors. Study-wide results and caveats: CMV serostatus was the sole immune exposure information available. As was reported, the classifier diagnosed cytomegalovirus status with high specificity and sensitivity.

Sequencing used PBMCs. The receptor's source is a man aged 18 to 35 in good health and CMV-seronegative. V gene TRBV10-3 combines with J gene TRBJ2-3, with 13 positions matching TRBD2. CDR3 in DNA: TGTGCCATCAGCAGGACTAGCGGGGGTAGCACAGATACGCAGTATTTT. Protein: CAISRTSGGSTDTQYF.